This T cell receptor beta chain was sequenced in a study of CD8+CD57+ T cells in acquired aplastic anemia. Looking at the study overall: There were some 9.8 million reads, on average, for CD4+ cells from healthy donors. Study results and limitations: Between patients and controls, 25 to 30 CD8+ CDR3 sequences were found in common.

Comments on this clonotype: The antigen is unknown. The junction departs from germline at one end; a sequencing error may be responsible.

The CDR3 spans 13 residues. Germline CDR1 is ENHRY and CDR2 is SYGVKD. CDR3 and TCR beta VDJ profiling relied on genomic DNA as the template. TCRdb processed the reads anew with MiXCR; each CDR3 protein has one entry. The profile shows around 190,000 distinct CDR3 sequences, about 53% of them singletons. This chain links TRBV10-3 with TRBJ2-1; D remains ambiguous. This sequence originates from a human donor in good health, serving as a control. Material for sequencing was sorted CD4+, CD8+, or CD8+CD57+ T cells (not recorded which) from PBMCs. CDR3 in DNA: TGTGCCAGCAGTCCGGTTGAACTCAATGAGCAGTTCTTC. It yields the protein CASSPVELNEQFF.